Each of the 16 T cell receptor beta chains below was sequenced from the same sample in a study of cytomegalovirus exposure and HLA in healthy donors. The PCR made use of 60 Vbeta and 13 Jbeta primers. Assay: immunoSEQ multiplex PCR; the TCRdb copy retains only in-frame clones and omits some. The sample has fewer than 200,000 clones, 65% to 85% seen once. Sequenced sample: PBMCs. Source of these receptors: a woman in her twenties or thirties in good health and CMV-seropositive.

The chain combines TRBV29-1 with TRBJ1-2; TRBD1 might be the D (5 bases). CDR3 length: 12 residues. V was clipped by 2 bases and J by 6 bases, with 10 bases between them. CDR1 and CDR2 (germline): SQVTM, ANQGSEA. In DNA form, the CDR3 reads TGCAGCGTTGAATTGACAGACCATGGCTACACCTTC. Its protein is CSVELTDHGYTF.

This clone was seen a single time. The chain couples TRBV7-2 to TRBJ2-7, with TRBD1 matching 8 bases. Germline CDR1 and CDR2: SGHTA and FQGNSA. The CDR3 runs to 14 residues. V lost 5 bases to trimming and J lost 0 bases; unmatched junction nucleotides: 3. CDR3 sequence (DNA): TGTGCCAGCAGCCCCGGGACAGGCTCCTACGAGCAGTACTTC. Encoded protein: CASSPGTGSYEQYF. Full variable domain (remainder filled in from reference TRBV7-2 and TRBJ2-7): GAGVSQSPSNKVTEKGKDVELRCDPISGHTALYWYRQSLGQGLEFLIYFQGNSAPDKSGLPSDRFSAERTGGSVSTLTIQRTQQEDSAVYLCASSPGTGSYEQYFGPGTRLTVT.

J is TRBJ1-1 and V is TRBV5-6; TRBD1 might be the D (5 bases). The germline V gene encodes CDR1 SGHDT and CDR2 YYEEEE. The CDR3 has 14 residues. Trimming cost V 4 bases and J 6 bases, with 16 bases left between them. CDR3 bases: TGTGCCAGCAGCCACAGGCCTCAAGGGGCTGAAGCTTTCTTT. Its translation: CASSHRPQGAEAFF.

This clone was picked up one time. The CDR3 reads CATSRDSYSATNEKLFF. The CDR3 nucleotides read TGTGCCACCAGCAGAGATTCTTATTCGGCAACTAATGAAAAACTGTTTTTT. The chain couples TRBV15 to TRBJ1-4, with D hard to call. V lost 0 bases and J 0 bases, leaving 11 bases between the germline ends. Germline V CDR1 and CDR2: LNHNV, YYDKDF (reference sequence). This CDR3 region has 17 residues. Using reference TRBV15 and TRBJ1-4 for the parts outside the CDR3, the full variable domain is DAMVIQNPRYQVTQFGKPVTLSCSQTLNHNVMYWYQQKSSQAPKLLFHYYDKDFNNEADTPDNFQSRRPNTSFCFLDIRSPGLGDTAMYLCATSRDSYSATNEKLFFGSGTQLSVL.

V is TRBV7-9 and J is TRBJ1-5; the match to TRBD1 covers 7 bases. Germline V gene sequence: CDR1 SEHNR, CDR2 FQNEAQ (reference sequence). This CDR3 is 17 amino acids long. The ends lost 4 bases at V and 0 bases at J; junction bases unmatched: 9. CDR3 region: CASSSSQGEHSNQPQHF. Written as DNA, the CDR3 is TGTGCCAGCAGCTCCAGTCAGGGGGAACATAGCAATCAGCCCCAGCATTTT.

The chain is built from TRBV7-2 and TRBJ2-1, with TRBD2 identical over 8 bases. The CDR3 is 16 amino acids. J gave up 5 bases and V 3 bases, and 9 bases lay outside the gene matches. Germline values: CDR1 SGHTA, CDR2 FQGNSA. The CDR3, as DNA: TGTGCCAGCAGCTTGTTTAACGGGGGGGAGAACAATGAGCAGTTCTTC. This encodes CASSLFNGGENNEQFF.

This clone was detected once. V is TRBV7-3 and J is TRBJ2-5; TRBD2 aligns across 9 bases. Looked up from germline, CDR1 is SGHTA and CDR2 is FQGTGA. CDR3 size: 16 residues. V shed 11 bases and J 3 bases; nucleotides not matched to a gene: 16. The CDR3 DNA follows: TGTGCCGGTTGCCGATCACTAGCGGGCGGGGAAGAGACCCAGTACTTC. It codes for CAGCRSLAGGEETQYF.

This chain joins TRBV4-3 and TRBJ2-1; possibly TRBD1 for D (6 bases). The CDR3 totals 14 residues. Germline-derived CDR1 and CDR2 are LGHNA and YSLEER. Trimming removed 2 bases at V and 6 bases at J, with 11 bases between. DNA for the CDR3: TGCGCCAGCAGCCAATTCCTAGGGGGCAATGAGCAGTTCTTC. Its translation: CASSQFLGGNEQFF.

The chain employs TRBV5-4 and TRBJ2-1; 10 nucleotides match TRBD1. Germline CDR1 reads SGHNT; CDR2 reads YYREEE (reference sequence). CDR3 length equals 15 residues. The ends lost 5 bases at V and 1 base at J; junction bases unmatched: 3. CDR3 amino acids: CASRQGQGSYNEQFF. CDR3 nucleotide sequence: TGTGCCAGCAGACAGGGACAGGGGTCCTACAATGAGCAGTTCTTC.

This rearrangement joins TRBV7-3 to TRBJ2-7; D might be TRBD1 (7 bases). The CDR3 length is 15 residues. Trimming removed 6 bases from V and 3 bases from J, with 18 bases in between. The germline CDR1 and CDR2 sequences are SGHTA and FQGTGA. The CDR3 coding sequence is TGTGCCAGCAGTCCAGGGGGGCTGGCAATCTACGAGCAGTACTTC. Translating gives CASSPGGLAIYEQYF.

The V gene is TRBV11-2, the J gene TRBJ1-2; maybe TRBD1 (5 bases). This CDR3 is 15 amino acids long. Germline V gives CDR1 SGHAT, CDR2 FQNNGV. V shed 2 bases and J shed 6 bases, with 16 bases lying between them. The CDR3 reads CASSLRGGQGHGYTF. The CDR3 DNA reads as TGTGCCAGCAGCTTAAGAGGAGGGCAGGGACATGGCTACACCTTC. The variable domain in full, completed from reference TRBV11-2 and TRBJ1-2, reads EAGVAQSPRYKIIEKRQSVAFWCNPISGHATLYWYQQILGQGPKLLIQFQNNGVVDDSQLPKDRFSAERLKGVDSTLKIQPAKLEDSAVYLCASSLRGGQGHGYTFGSGTRLTVV.

The V and J genes are TRBV28 and TRBJ1-2, with TRBD1 identical over 7 bases. Trimming removed 6 bases from V and 7 bases from J; junction bases left unmatched: 8. The germline gives CDR1 MDHEN, CDR2 SYDVKM. The CDR3 spans 13 residues. The chain's CDR3 is CASSLTGMGGYTF. The CDR3 DNA is TGTGCCAGCAGCTTGACAGGGATGGGTGGCTACACCTTC.

V gene TRBV7-9 combines with J gene TRBJ2-3; TRBD1 might be the D (6 bases). In germline, CDR1 is SEHNR, CDR2 FQNEAQ (reference sequence). V was shortened by 4 bases and J by 4 bases, with 18 bases between the two germline ends. This CDR3 has 16 residues. The CDR3, as DNA: TGTGCCAGCAGCTCCTTCCGACAGGCAAGGGCAGATACGCAGTATTTT. Protein: CASSSFRQARADTQYF.

The chain links TRBV4-1 to TRBJ1-4, with no clear D. The V end was cut by 7 bases, the J end by 8 bases, with 23 bases between. CDR3 length equals 16 residues. The V gene's germline CDR1 is MGHRA and CDR2 YSYEKL. CDR3 residues: CASITFLLRRREKLFF. The CDR3 region has the DNA TGCGCCAGCATAACGTTCCTCCTTCGTCGGAGAGAAAAACTGTTTTTT.

The chain is built from TRBV10-3 and TRBJ2-7; 8 bases match TRBD1. The V gene's germline CDR1 is ENHRY and CDR2 SYGVKD. CDR3 length: 15 amino acids. Trimming cost V 2 bases and J 5 bases; bases outside gene matches: 8. The CDR3 loop reads CAISERGQAVNEQYF. The CDR3 DNA sequence: TGTGCCATCAGTGAGAGGGGACAGGCAGTGAACGAGCAGTACTTC.

The chain recombines TRBV21-1 with TRBJ1-2. TRBV21-1 is tagged as a pseudogene. The CDR3 runs to 13 residues. CDR3 nucleotide sequence: TGTGCCAGCAGCAACGGGGTTATCTATGGCTACACCTTC. This gives the protein CASSNGVIYGYTF.